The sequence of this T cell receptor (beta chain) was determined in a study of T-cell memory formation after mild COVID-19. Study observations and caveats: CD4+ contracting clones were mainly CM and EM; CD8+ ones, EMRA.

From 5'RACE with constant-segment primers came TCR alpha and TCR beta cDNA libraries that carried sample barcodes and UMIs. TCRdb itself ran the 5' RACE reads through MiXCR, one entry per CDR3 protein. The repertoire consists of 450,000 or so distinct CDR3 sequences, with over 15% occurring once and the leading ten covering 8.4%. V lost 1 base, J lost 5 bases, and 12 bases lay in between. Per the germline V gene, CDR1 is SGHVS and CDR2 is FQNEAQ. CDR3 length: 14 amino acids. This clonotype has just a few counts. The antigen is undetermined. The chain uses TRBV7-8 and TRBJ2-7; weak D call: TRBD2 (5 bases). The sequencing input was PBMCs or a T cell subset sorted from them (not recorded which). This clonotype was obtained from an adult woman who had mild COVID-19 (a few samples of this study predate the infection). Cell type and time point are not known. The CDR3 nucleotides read TGTGCCAGCAGCTTAGGTGAGGGTGTCCACGAGCAGTACTTC. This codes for CASSLGEGVHEQYF.